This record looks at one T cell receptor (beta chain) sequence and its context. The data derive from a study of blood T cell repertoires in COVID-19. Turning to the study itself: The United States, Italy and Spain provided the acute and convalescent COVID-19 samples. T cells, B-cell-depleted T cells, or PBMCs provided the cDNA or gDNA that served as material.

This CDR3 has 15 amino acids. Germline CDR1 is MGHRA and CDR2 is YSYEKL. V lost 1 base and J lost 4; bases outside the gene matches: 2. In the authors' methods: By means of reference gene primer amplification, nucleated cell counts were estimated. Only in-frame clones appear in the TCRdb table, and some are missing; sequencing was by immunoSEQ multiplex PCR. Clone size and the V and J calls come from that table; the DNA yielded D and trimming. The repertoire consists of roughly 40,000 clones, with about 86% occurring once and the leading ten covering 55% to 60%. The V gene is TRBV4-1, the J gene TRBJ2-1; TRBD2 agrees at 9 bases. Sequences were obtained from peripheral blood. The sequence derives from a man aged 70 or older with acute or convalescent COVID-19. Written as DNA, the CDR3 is TGCGCCAGCAGCCAAGGGGCGGGGGGGTACAATGAGCAGTTCTTC. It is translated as CASSQGAGGYNEQFF.